This TCR beta chain is from a study of T cell responses to AZD1222 COVID-19 vaccine. Study-wide results and caveats: Mapped onto spike, vaccine-associated CD4 TCRs spanned it and were dominant at 160-218 and 743-854.

Turning to this clone: Its antigen is as yet unknown.

Germline V CDR1 and CDR2: SNHLY, FYNNEI. J was trimmed by 5 bases and V by 10 bases; bases with no gene match: 16. CDR3 length: 16 amino acids. The method was immunoSEQ multiplex PCR; TCRdb's version includes in-frame clones alone and lacks a portion of them. The data contain around 120,000 clones, roughly nine tenths of them singletons. The genes are TRBV2 and TRBJ2-5; 10 bases line up with TRBD1. The sample in question was peripheral blood, obtained on day 0 of AZD1222 vaccination. This TCR was recovered from an adult in good health. CDR3 amino acids: CATLWAETGGGETQYF. CDR3 nucleotides: TGTGCCACCCTTTGGGCCGAGACAGGGGGCGGGGAGACCCAGTACTTC.